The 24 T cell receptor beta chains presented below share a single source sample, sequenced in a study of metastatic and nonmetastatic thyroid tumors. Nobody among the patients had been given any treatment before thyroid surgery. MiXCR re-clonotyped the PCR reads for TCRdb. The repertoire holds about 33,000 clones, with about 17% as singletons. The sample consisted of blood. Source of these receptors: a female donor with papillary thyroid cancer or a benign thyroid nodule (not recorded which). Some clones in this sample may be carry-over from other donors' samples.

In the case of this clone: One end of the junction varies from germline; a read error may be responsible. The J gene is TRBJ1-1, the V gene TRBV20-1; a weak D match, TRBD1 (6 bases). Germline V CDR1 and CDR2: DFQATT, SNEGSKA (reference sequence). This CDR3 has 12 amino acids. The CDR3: CSARKGDTEDFF. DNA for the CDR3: TGCAGTGCTAGGAAAGGGGACACTGAAGATTTCTTT.

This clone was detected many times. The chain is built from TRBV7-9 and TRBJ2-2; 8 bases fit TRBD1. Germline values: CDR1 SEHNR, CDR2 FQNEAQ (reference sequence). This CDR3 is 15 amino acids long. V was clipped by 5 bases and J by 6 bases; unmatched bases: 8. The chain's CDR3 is CASSHDRGPAGELFF. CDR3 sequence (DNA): TGTGCCAGCAGCCACGACAGGGGCCCGGCCGGGGAGCTGTTTTTT.

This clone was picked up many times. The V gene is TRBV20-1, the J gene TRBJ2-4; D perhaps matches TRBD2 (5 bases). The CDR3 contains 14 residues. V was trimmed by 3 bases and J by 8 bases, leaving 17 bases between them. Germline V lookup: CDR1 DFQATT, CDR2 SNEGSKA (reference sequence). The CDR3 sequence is CSASRDRPSDIQYF. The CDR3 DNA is TGCAGTGCTAGCCGGGATCGACCATCGGACATTCAGTACTTC.

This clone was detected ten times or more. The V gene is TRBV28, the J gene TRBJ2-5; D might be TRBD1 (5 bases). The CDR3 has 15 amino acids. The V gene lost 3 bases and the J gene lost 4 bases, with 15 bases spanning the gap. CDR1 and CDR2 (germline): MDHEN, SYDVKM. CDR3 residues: CASSFDAGSGETQYF. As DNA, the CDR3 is TGTGCCAGCAGTTTTGATGCAGGGTCGGGAGAGACCCAGTACTTC. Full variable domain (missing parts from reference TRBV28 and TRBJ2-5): DVKVTQSSRYLVKRTGEKVFLECVQDMDHENMFWYRQDPGLGLRLIYFSYDVKMKEKGDIPEGYSVSREKKERFSLILESASTNQTSMYLCASSFDAGSGETQYFGPGTRLLVL.

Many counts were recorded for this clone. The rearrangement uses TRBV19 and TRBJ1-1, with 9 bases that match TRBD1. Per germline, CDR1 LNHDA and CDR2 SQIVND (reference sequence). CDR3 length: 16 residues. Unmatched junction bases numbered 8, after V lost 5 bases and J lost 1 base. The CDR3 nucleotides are TGTGCCAGTAGTGCCGGGACAGGGAGGGAGAACACTGAAGCTTTCTTT. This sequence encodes CASSAGTGRENTEAFF. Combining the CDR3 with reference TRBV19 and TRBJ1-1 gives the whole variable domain DGGITQSPKYLFRKEGQNVTLSCEQNLNHDAMYWYRQDPGQGLRLIYYSQIVNDFQKGDIAEGYSVSREKKESFPLTVTSAQKNPTAFYLCASSAGTGRENTEAFFGQGTRLTVV.

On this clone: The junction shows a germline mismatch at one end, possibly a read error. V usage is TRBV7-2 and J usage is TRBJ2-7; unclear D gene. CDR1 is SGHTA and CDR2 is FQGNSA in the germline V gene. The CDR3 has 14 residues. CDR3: CASSRASKSYEHYF. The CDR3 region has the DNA TGCGCCAGCAGCAGAGCCAGCAAATCCTACGAGCATTACTTC.

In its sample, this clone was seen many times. CDR3 bases: TGTGCCAGCAGCCAAGATGAAACAGAGCAGTACTTC. As protein: CASSQDETEQYF. The chain links TRBV4-2 to TRBJ2-7; no firm D call. Germline V gene data show CDR1 as LGHNA and CDR2 as YNFKEQ. V lost 0 bases and J 7 bases, leaving 7 bases between the germline ends. There are 12 residues in the CDR3.

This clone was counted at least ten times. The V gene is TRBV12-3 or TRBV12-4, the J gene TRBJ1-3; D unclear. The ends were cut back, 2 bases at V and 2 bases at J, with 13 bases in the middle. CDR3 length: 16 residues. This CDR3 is CASSLTGLYAGNTIYF. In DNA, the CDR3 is TGTGCCAGCAGTTTAACCGGGCTTTATGCTGGAAACACCATATATTTT.

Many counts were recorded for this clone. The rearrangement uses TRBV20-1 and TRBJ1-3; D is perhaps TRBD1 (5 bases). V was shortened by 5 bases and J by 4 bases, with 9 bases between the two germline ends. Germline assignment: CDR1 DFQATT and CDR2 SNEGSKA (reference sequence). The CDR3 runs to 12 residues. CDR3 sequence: CSARDEGNTIYF. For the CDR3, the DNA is TGCAGTGCTCGGGACGAAGGAAACACCATATATTTT.

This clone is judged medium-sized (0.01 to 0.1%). CDR3 residues: CASTIQGSYNEQFF. Here the CDR3 DNA reads TGTGCCAGCACTATACAGGGCTCCTACAATGAGCAGTTCTTC. The chain links TRBV6-2 or TRBV6-3 to TRBJ2-1; a weak D match, TRBD1 (6 bases). V was shortened by 7 bases and J by 0 bases, with 10 bases between the two germline ends. The CDR3 is 14 residues long. Germline CDR1 reads MNHEY; CDR2 reads SVGEGT.

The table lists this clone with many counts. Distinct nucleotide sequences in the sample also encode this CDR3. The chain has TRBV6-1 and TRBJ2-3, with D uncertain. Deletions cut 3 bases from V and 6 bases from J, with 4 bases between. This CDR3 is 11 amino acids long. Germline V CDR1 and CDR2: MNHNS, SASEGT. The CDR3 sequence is CASSEVDTQYF. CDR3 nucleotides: TGTGCCAGCAGTGAGGTGGATACGCAGTATTTT.

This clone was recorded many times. The CDR3 protein is CSARSPWSGTDTQYF. In DNA form, the CDR3 reads TGCAGTGCTAGATCTCCTTGGAGTGGCACAGATACGCAGTATTTT. The chain is built from TRBV20-1 and TRBJ2-3; unclear D gene. The CDR3 has 15 amino acids. With 2 bases removed from V and 1 base from J, the gap between germline ends came to 13 bases. Germline V gene lookup returns CDR1 DFQATT and CDR2 SNEGSKA (reference sequence).

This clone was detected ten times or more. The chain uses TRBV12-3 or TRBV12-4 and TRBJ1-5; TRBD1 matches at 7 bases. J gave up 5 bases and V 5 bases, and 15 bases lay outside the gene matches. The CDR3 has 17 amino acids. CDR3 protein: CASSPRVGQVRHQPQHF. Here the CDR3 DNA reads TGTGCCAGCAGTCCCCGAGTTGGACAGGTGAGACATCAGCCCCAGCATTTT.

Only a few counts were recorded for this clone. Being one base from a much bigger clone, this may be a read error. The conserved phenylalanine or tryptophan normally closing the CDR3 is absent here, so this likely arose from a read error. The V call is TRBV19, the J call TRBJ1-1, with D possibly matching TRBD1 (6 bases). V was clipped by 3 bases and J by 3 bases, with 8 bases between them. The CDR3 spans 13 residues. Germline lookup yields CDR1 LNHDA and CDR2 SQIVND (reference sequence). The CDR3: CASSIDRYTEAFL. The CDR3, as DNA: TGTGCCAGTAGTATCGACAGGTACACTGAAGCTTTCCTT.

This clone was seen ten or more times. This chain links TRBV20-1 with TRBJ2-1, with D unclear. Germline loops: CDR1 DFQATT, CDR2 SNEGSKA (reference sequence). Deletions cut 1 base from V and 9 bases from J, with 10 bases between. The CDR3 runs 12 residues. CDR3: CSARVNRVEQFF. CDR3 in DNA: TGCAGTGCTAGAGTGAACCGGGTTGAGCAGTTCTTC.

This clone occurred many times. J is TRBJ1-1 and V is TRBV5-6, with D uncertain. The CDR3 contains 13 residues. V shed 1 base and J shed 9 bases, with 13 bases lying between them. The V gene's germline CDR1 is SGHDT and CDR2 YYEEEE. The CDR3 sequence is CASSLMWENQAFF. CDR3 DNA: TGTGCCAGCAGCTTGATGTGGGAGAACCAAGCTTTCTTT. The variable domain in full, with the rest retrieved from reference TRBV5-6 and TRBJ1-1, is DAGVTQSPTHLIKTRGQQVTLRCSPKSGHDTVSWYQQALGQGPQFIFQYYEEEERQRGNFPDRFSGHQFPNYSSELNVNALLLGDSALYLCASSLMWENQAFFGQGTRLTVV.

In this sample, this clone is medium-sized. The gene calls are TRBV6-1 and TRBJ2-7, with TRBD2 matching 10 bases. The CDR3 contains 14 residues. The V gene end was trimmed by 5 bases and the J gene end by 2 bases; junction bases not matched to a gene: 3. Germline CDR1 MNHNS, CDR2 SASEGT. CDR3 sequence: CASSRTSGTYEQYF. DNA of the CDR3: TGTGCCAGCAGTAGGACTAGCGGAACCTACGAGCAGTACTTC.

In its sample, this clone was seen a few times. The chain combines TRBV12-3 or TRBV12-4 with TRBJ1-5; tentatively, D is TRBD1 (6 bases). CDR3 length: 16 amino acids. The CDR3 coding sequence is TGTGTCATCAGTTCCAGATACAGGGTTCAGGATCAGCCCCAGCATTTT. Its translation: CVISSRYRVQDQPQHF.

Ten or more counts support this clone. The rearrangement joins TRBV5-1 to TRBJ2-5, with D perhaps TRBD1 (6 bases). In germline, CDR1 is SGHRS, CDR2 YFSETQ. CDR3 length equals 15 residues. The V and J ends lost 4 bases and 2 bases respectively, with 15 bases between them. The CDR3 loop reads CASSRMLDSQETQYF. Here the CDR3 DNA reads TGCGCCAGCAGCCGAATGCTGGACAGTCAAGAGACCCAGTACTTC.

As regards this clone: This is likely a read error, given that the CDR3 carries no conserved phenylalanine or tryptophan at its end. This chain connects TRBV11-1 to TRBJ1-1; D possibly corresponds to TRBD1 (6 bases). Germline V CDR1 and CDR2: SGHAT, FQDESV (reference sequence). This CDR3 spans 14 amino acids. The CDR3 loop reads CSSSLQGVNTEAFS. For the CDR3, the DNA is TGTTCCAGCAGCTTACAGGGCGTGAACACTGAAGCTTTCTCT.

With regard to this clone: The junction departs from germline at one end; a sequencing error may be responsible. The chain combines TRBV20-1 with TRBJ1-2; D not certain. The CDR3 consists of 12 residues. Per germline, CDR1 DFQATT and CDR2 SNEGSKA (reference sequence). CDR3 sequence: CGASTDNYGYTF. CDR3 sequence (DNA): TGCGGTGCTAGTACTGATAACTATGGCTACACCTTC.

Here the CDR3 reads CASSFSVQMNTEAFF. Written as DNA, the CDR3 is TGCGCCAGCAGCTTCTCGGTCCAAATGAACACTGAAGCTTTCTTT. The V call is TRBV5-1, the J call TRBJ1-1, with D unclear. This CDR3 comprises 15 residues. The germline gives CDR1 SGHRS, CDR2 YFSETQ. The ends were cut back, 2 bases at V and 0 bases at J, with 11 bases in the middle.

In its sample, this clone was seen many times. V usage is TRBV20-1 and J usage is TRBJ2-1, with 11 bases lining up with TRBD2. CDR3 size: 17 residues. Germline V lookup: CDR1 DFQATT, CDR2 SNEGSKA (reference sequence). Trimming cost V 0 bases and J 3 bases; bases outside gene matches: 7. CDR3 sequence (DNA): TGCAGTGCTAGAGATGGTGGGACTAGCGGACTCTACAATGAGCAGTTCTTC. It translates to CSARDGGTSGLYNEQFF.

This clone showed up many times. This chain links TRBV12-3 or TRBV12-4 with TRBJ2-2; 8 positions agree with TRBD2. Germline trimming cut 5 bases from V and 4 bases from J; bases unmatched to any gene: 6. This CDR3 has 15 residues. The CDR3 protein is CASSRGLGVTGELFF. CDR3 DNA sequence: TGTGCCAGCAGTCGGGGACTAGGAGTCACCGGGGAGCTGTTTTTT.